The source of this TCR beta chain is a study of control samples from healthy donors and cancer patients (dated by TCRdb to about 2020). With respect to this clone: The specificity of this receptor is unknown. Per-base qualities were not stored, and no clone one base away is much larger.

Reading from cysteine to phenylalanine, the CDR3 counts 13 amino acids. Kept here is only the CDR3 DNA, which spans 39 bases and is read in frame from base 1. According to the germline V gene (reference sequence), CDR1 reads LNHDA and CDR2 reads SQIVND. V loses 5 bases of germline sequence and J loses 7 bases, and the interval between the two ends is 14 bases. Library preparation was by the immunoSEQ multiplex PCR assay. TCRdb stores this immuneACCESS table with in-frame sequences only. Part of the clones is absent; in the studies checked, under half of the shortfall reflects unresolved V genes, and no reason is known for the rest. The sample table holds fewer than 95,000 clones, of which around nine tenths were seen once. The ten largest clonotypes hold 21% of the sample.

This clonotype originated in a man younger than 40 in good health. The sample consisted of blood. The chain was built from TRBV19 and TRBJ1-2; no D segment can be confidently identified. The DNA sequence is TGTGCCAGTAGTTCCGACTGGGGTAGTGGCTACACCTTC. Translated, this gives CASSSDWGSGYTF.